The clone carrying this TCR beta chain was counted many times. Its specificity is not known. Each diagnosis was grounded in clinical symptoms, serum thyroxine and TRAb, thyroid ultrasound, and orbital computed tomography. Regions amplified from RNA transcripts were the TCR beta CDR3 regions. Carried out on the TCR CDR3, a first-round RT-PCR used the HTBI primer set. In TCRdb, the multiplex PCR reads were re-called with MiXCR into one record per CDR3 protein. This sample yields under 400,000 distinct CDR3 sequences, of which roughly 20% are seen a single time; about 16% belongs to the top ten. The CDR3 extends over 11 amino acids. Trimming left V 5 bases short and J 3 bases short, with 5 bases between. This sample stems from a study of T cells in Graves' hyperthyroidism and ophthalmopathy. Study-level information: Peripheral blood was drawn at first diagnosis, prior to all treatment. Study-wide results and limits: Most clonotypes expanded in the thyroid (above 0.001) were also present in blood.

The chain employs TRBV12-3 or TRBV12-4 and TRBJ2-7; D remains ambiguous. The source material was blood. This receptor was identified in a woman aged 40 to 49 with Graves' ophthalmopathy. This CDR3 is CASSENYEQYF. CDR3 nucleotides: TGTGCCAGCAGTGAGAACTACGAGCAGTACTTC.